The source of this T cell receptor (beta chain) is a study of cytomegalovirus exposure and HLA in healthy donors. Study in general: It was reported in a later analysis that the 120 or so validation repertoires used the same platform as the 500 to 700 first-cohort repertoires. Study-wide findings and caveats: Specificity of a few CMV-associated chains for CMV antigens was verified in vitro. The study found most TCR sequences rare, yet found some public TCRs in many donors.

A remark on this clone: Its cognate antigen is unknown.

The CDR3 has 16 residues. V was cut by 3 bases and J by 8 bases, with 22 bases left in between. CDR1 SNHLY and CDR2 FYNNEI come from the germline V gene. TCRdb's copy holds only in-frame clones and misses some; the assay was immunoSEQ multiplex PCR. The sample holds under 60,000 clones; approximately 85% are singletons and the top ten take about 7%. V usage is TRBV2 and J usage is TRBJ1-2; tentatively, D is TRBD1 (5 bases). This clonotype was obtained from a woman aged 25-40 years in good health and CMV-seronegative. Sequencing was done on a sample of PBMCs. CDR3 in amino acids: CASSEVKGVSSWGYTF. For the CDR3, the DNA is TGTGCCAGCAGTGAGGTTAAAGGGGTCTCCTCGTGGGGCTACACCTTC.